The 10 T cell receptor beta chains given below trace back to one sample, sequenced in a study of low-dose radiotherapy and immunotherapy resistance in tumors. TRAV- and TRBV-specific primers were used for first-strand cDNA, which covered alpha and beta chains. The authors amplified TCRs for 20 to 25 PCR cycles with a constant-region primer and a V-primer adapter. TCRdb called the reads again in MiXCR, with one record for every CDR3 protein. The repertoire holds approximately 14,000 distinct CDR3 sequences, with about half as singletons. The receptors come from a human donor with advanced metastatic prostate, ovarian, gallbladder or colorectal cancer (not recorded which). This table probably holds off-target reads from a library built for another chain.

This sequence joins TRBV12-5 and TRBJ2-5, with TRBD2 matching 7 bases. The CDR3 runs to 15 residues. V shed 11 bases and J 4 bases; nucleotides not matched to a gene: 16. Germline CDR1 and CDR2: LGHNT and FRNRAP. The CDR3 DNA reads as TGTGCTCCCCTAGGGCGTGGGAGGGCCACAGAGACCCAGTACTTC. Translated: CAPLGRGRATETQYF.

The chain is built from TRBV7-9 and TRBJ2-5, with 10 bases lining up with TRBD2. V lost 4 bases to trimming and J lost 1 base; unmatched junction nucleotides: 9. The CDR3 is made up of 17 amino acids. Germline CDR1 is SEHNR and CDR2 is FQNEAQ (reference sequence). In DNA, the CDR3 is TGTGCCAGCAGCTCACAACTAGCGGGGACCTTCCAAGAGACCCAGTACTTC. Residues: CASSSQLAGTFQETQYF. The entire variable domain, with the rest obtained from reference TRBV7-9 and TRBJ2-5, is as follows: DTGVSQNPRHKITKRGQNVTFRCDPISEHNRLYWYRQTLGQGPEFLTYFQNEAQLEKSRLLSDRFSAERPKGSFSTLEIQRTEQGDSAMYLCASSSQLAGTFQETQYFGPGTRLLVL.

This sequence joins TRBV5-4 and TRBJ2-3, with D perhaps matching TRBD2 (6 bases). The CDR3 is 14 residues long. Germline assignment: CDR1 SGHNT and CDR2 YYREEE (reference sequence). V was pared by 3 bases and J by 5 bases, with 13 bases between. The CDR3 reads CASSSGGAGDTQYF. In nucleotides, the CDR3 is TGTGCCAGCAGCTCTGGAGGGGCCGGAGATACGCAGTATTTT.

This chain uses TRBV5-1 with TRBJ2-5; D perhaps matches TRBD2 (5 bases). Looked up from germline, CDR1 is SGHRS and CDR2 is YFSETQ. Trimming removed 4 bases at V and 2 bases at J, with 12 bases between. This CDR3 contains 14 residues. The CDR3 bases are TGCGCCAGCAGCCGAGGGAGCAGACAAGAGACCCAGTACTTC. The encoded protein is CASSRGSRQETQYF.

CDR3 protein: CASLPTGRNYGYTF. The CDR3 region has the DNA TGTGCCAGCTTACCGACAGGGCGTAACTATGGCTACACCTTC. J is TRBJ1-2 and V is TRBV6-2 or TRBV6-3, with 7 bases that match TRBD1. The germline V gene encodes CDR1 MNHEY and CDR2 SVGEGT. V shed 8 bases, J shed 1 base, and the junction held 7 bases outside the gene matches. The CDR3 has 14 residues.

This clonotype was detected a few times. The V gene is TRBV18, the J gene TRBJ2-5, with D possibly TRBD1 on 5 matching bases. Trimming stripped 3 bases from V and 2 bases from J, with 10 bases between. This CDR3 contains 14 residues. CDR1 is KGHSH and CDR2 is LQKENI in the germline V gene. The CDR3 nucleotides read TGTGCCAGCTCACCGCGGACAAGTCAAGAGACCCAGTACTTC. Its protein is CASSPRTSQETQYF.

The V and J genes are TRBV7-2 and TRBJ1-2, with D perhaps TRBD1 (5 bases). Trimming removed 4 bases at V and 4 bases at J, with 13 bases between. The CDR3 loop spans 14 amino acids. Germline V gene sequence: CDR1 SGHTA, CDR2 FQGNSA. The CDR3 here is CASSSRVMSYGYTF. The CDR3 DNA is TGTGCCAGCAGCTCCAGGGTGATGAGCTATGGCTACACCTTC.

This clonotype was picked up a small number of times. Relative to the germline gene, one junction end is altered; a read error may explain this. The chain links TRBV5-3 to TRBJ1-3; D not resolved. TRBV5-3 is labeled an ORF, and its function is uncertain. The length of the CDR3 is 14 residues. The DNA for the CDR3 is TGTGCCAGCAGCTTTCAGGCTACTGGAAACACCATATATTTT. It is translated as CASSFQATGNTIYF.

V gene TRBV6-6 combines with J gene TRBJ1-6; D is unclear. The CDR3 covers 15 residues. CDR1 and CDR2 (germline): MNHNY, SVGAGI (reference sequence). Trimming took off 6 bases at V and 9 bases at J, with 18 bases between the two ends. CDR3: CASSHRPILGSPLHF. The CDR3 DNA is TGTGCCAGCAGCCATAGACCGATTCTAGGTTCACCCCTCCACTTT.

V usage is TRBV4-2 and J usage is TRBJ1-1, with D possibly TRBD1 on 6 matching bases. The CDR3 spans 16 residues. V lost 1 base and J 1 base, leaving 13 bases between the germline ends. Germline V lookup: CDR1 LGHNA, CDR2 YNFKEQ. The CDR3 DNA sequence: TGTGCCAGCAGCCAAGGTGGCGGGACAACGAACACTGAAGCTTTCTTT. This sequence encodes CASSQGGGTTNTEAFF.